A selection of T cell receptor beta chains follows, all from one sample in a study of blood T cells in healthy people across ages. TCRdb fed the 5' RACE reads into MiXCR, producing one record per CDR3 protein. Seen here are approximately 1,700,000 distinct CDR3 sequences, 39% observed once, and the top ten hold under 30%. The sample consisted of blood. These receptors were obtained from a human donor in good health. CDR3s include the opening cysteine and the closing phenylalanine or tryptophan. Fields, in order: D gene, clone size, V gene, J gene, CDR3 DNA, CDR3 protein. The D gene is left open where the match is weak. The size entry is marked missing in some rows and otherwise reads once, few, many or a size class.

d_call: .; clone_size: .; v_call: TRBV6-2/TRBV6-3; j_call: TRBJ1-1; cdr3_nt: TGTGCCAGCAGTTTCGGACAATCAGCTTTCTTT; cdr3_aa: CASSFGQSAFF
d_call: .; clone_size: .; v_call: TRBV5-1; j_call: TRBJ1-4; cdr3_nt: TGCGCCAGCAGCTTTAGGGACGGAGATGAAAAACTGTTTTTT; cdr3_aa: CASSFRDGDEKLFF
d_call: .; clone_size: .; v_call: TRBV12-3/TRBV12-4; j_call: TRBJ2-5; cdr3_nt: TGTGCCAGCAGTTTCCGCCACAGGGAGTCGGAGACCCAGTACTTC; cdr3_aa: CASSFRHRESETQYF
d_call: .; clone_size: many; v_call: TRBV7-6; j_call: TRBJ2-5; cdr3_nt: TGTGCCAGCAGCTTAGTTTTCGGCCCAGGGGAAGAGACCCAGTACTTC; cdr3_aa: CASSLVFGPGEETQYF
d_call: .; clone_size: .; v_call: TRBV7-3; j_call: TRBJ2-5; cdr3_nt: TGTGCCAGCAGCTTATACGGGACTGAGGAGGCCCAGTACTTC; cdr3_aa: CASSLYGTEEAQYF
d_call: .; clone_size: .; v_call: TRBV28; j_call: TRBJ2-2; cdr3_nt: TGTGCCAGCAGTCCTCCCCCGGGCACCGGGGAGCTGTTTTTT; cdr3_aa: CASSPPPGTGELFF
d_call: .; clone_size: few; v_call: TRBV7-2; j_call: TRBJ2-2; cdr3_nt: TGTGCCAGCAGCCAAGGGGGACAAAACACCGGGGAGCTGTTTTTT; cdr3_aa: CASSQGGQNTGELFF
d_call: .; clone_size: .; v_call: TRBV20-1; j_call: TRBJ2-5; cdr3_nt: TGCAGTGCTCACCGGGACTCGGAGACCCAGTACTTC; cdr3_aa: CSAHRDSETQYF
d_call: .; clone_size: .; v_call: TRBV29-1; j_call: TRBJ1-2; cdr3_nt: TGCAGCGTTGCCGGAGCTGCCCGAAACTATGGCTACACCTTC; cdr3_aa: CSVAGAARNYGYTF
d_call: .; clone_size: few; v_call: TRBV20-1; j_call: TRBJ2-3; cdr3_nt: TGCAGTGCTTCCCGAAGACTGGATACGCAGTATTTT; cdr3_aa: CSASRRLDTQYF
d_call: TRBD2; clone_size: once; v_call: TRBV6-1; j_call: TRBJ2-1; cdr3_nt: TGTGCCAGCAGTGAGAGTAACGGGGGGGCCAATGGGCAGTTCTTC; cdr3_aa: CASSESNGGANGQFF
d_call: .; clone_size: .; v_call: TRBV6-5; j_call: TRBJ2-7; cdr3_nt: TGTGCCAGCAGTAAAGGACACTCCTACGAGCAGTACTTC; cdr3_aa: CASSKGHSYEQYF
d_call: TRBD1; clone_size: .; v_call: TRBV7-2; j_call: TRBJ2-3; cdr3_nt: TGTGCCAGCAGCTCCGGACAGGGGTCGGGCCCAAAGCAGTATTTT; cdr3_aa: CASSSGQGSGPKQYF
d_call: .; clone_size: few; v_call: TRBV6-5; j_call: TRBJ1-5; cdr3_nt: TGTGCCAGCAGCCCCGGGGGGGTAGGCCATCAGCCCCAGCATTTT; cdr3_aa: CASSPGGVGHQPQHF
d_call: .; clone_size: .; v_call: TRBV4-3; j_call: TRBJ2-5; cdr3_nt: TGCGCCAGCAGCCAAGATTGGATCAGGGAAGCGATGGAAGAGACCCAGTACTTC; cdr3_aa: CASSQDWIREAMEETQYF
d_call: TRBD1; clone_size: few; v_call: TRBV6-5; j_call: TRBJ1-5; cdr3_nt: TGTGCCACCCACGGGACAGATAGCAATCAGCCCCAGCATTTT; cdr3_aa: CATHGTDSNQPQHF
d_call: .; clone_size: few; v_call: TRBV27; j_call: TRBJ1-6; cdr3_nt: TGTGCCAGCAAGAGAGGCTATGGCCATAATTCACCCCTCCACTTT; cdr3_aa: CASKRGYGHNSPLHF
d_call: .; clone_size: .; v_call: TRBV4-1; j_call: TRBJ1-4; cdr3_nt: TGCGCCAGCAGCTCAAGATCCGCCCCGGGACGCAATGAAAAACTGTTTTTT; cdr3_aa: CASSSRSAPGRNEKLFF
d_call: .; clone_size: .; v_call: TRBV5-1; j_call: TRBJ2-3; cdr3_nt: TGCGCCAGCAGCTTGGCCTCAAGTCAGACAGATACGCAGTATTTT; cdr3_aa: CASSLASSQTDTQYF
d_call: TRBD2; clone_size: few; v_call: TRBV6-1; j_call: TRBJ2-1; cdr3_nt: TGTGCCAGCAGTGAAGGGCTAGCGGGGGGGGTGAATGAGCAGTTCTTC; cdr3_aa: CASSEGLAGGVNEQFF
d_call: .; clone_size: once; v_call: TRBV27; j_call: TRBJ2-1; cdr3_nt: TGTGCCAGCAGTTCAGGGGTCGGTTGGAACGAGCAGTTCTTC; cdr3_aa: CASSSGVGWNEQFF
d_call: .; clone_size: .; v_call: TRBV20-1; j_call: TRBJ2-1; cdr3_nt: TGCAGTGCTAGAGTTTCCTGGGAATCCTACAATGAGCAGTTCTTC; cdr3_aa: CSARVSWESYNEQFF
d_call: TRBD1; clone_size: .; v_call: TRBV20-1; j_call: TRBJ2-5; cdr3_nt: TGCAGTGCTAGAGTCCAACAGGGGCGGGAGACCCAGTACTTC; cdr3_aa: CSARVQQGRETQYF
d_call: .; clone_size: few; v_call: TRBV29-1; j_call: TRBJ2-7; cdr3_nt: TGCAGCGTTACCCGGGCAAACCCGGGGGAAGCCTACGAGCAGTACTTC; cdr3_aa: CSVTRANPGEAYEQYF
d_call: TRBD2; clone_size: .; v_call: TRBV5-1; j_call: TRBJ2-3; cdr3_nt: TGCGCCAGCAGCTGGACTAGCGGGGGGGCCATGGATACGCAGTATTTT; cdr3_aa: CASSWTSGGAMDTQYF
d_call: .; clone_size: few; v_call: TRBV5-1; j_call: TRBJ2-3; cdr3_nt: TGCGCCAGCAGCTTGGCGGGGGAGTTCACAGATACGCAGTATTTT; cdr3_aa: CASSLAGEFTDTQYF
d_call: .; clone_size: many; v_call: TRBV7-9; j_call: TRBJ1-2; cdr3_nt: TGTGCCAGCAGTTCCGGACTACGCTTCGACTATGGCTACACCTTC; cdr3_aa: CASSSGLRFDYGYTF
d_call: .; clone_size: .; v_call: TRBV20-1; j_call: TRBJ1-2; cdr3_nt: TGCAGTGCTATAACAGGAGGCTATGGCTACACCTTC; cdr3_aa: CSAITGGYGYTF
d_call: .; clone_size: .; v_call: TRBV20-1; j_call: TRBJ1-5; cdr3_nt: TGCAGTGCCCCTATTTTTGGTAGCAATAGCAATCAGCCCCAGCATTTT; cdr3_aa: CSAPIFGSNSNQPQHF
d_call: TRBD2; clone_size: .; v_call: TRBV5-1; j_call: TRBJ2-4; cdr3_nt: TGCGCCAGCAGCCTAACCCGGGGGGGCAAAAACATTCAGTACTTC; cdr3_aa: CASSLTRGGKNIQYF
d_call: TRBD1; clone_size: .; v_call: TRBV29-1; j_call: TRBJ2-7; cdr3_nt: TGCAGCGTTGTCCCCACCCACAGGGGGCGGCAGTACTTC; cdr3_aa: CSVVPTHRGRQYF
d_call: .; clone_size: few; v_call: TRBV28; j_call: TRBJ2-7; cdr3_nt: TGTGCCAGCAGTTACCGGGACGAGACCTACGAGCAGTACTTC; cdr3_aa: CASSYRDETYEQYF
d_call: .; clone_size: .; v_call: TRBV20-1; j_call: TRBJ1-1; cdr3_nt: TGCAGTGCTAGGCCTGGTGGGCACACTGAAGCTTTCTTT; cdr3_aa: CSARPGGHTEAFF
d_call: .; clone_size: .; v_call: TRBV5-1; j_call: TRBJ2-5; cdr3_nt: TGCGCCAGCAGCTTGGATGGCGAGATCCCCGAGACCCAGTACTTC; cdr3_aa: CASSLDGEIPETQYF
d_call: TRBD2; clone_size: .; v_call: TRBV29-1; j_call: TRBJ2-3; cdr3_nt: TGCAGCGTTCGCGGGGGTCAAACCACAGATACGCAGTATTTT; cdr3_aa: CSVRGGQTTDTQYF
d_call: TRBD1; clone_size: few; v_call: TRBV4-3; j_call: TRBJ1-2; cdr3_nt: TGCGCCAGCAGCCAACCCGGACAGGGGGCTCTTGGCTACACCTTC; cdr3_aa: CASSQPGQGALGYTF
d_call: .; clone_size: .; v_call: TRBV29-1; j_call: TRBJ2-5; cdr3_nt: TGCAGCGTTTCCTATACACTAGCAGGGGAGACCCAGTACTTC; cdr3_aa: CSVSYTLAGETQYF
d_call: TRBD1; clone_size: .; v_call: TRBV2; j_call: TRBJ2-4; cdr3_nt: TGTGCCAGCAGTACCGGGACAGTACAAAACATTCAGTACTTC; cdr3_aa: CASSTGTVQNIQYF
d_call: TRBD1; clone_size: .; v_call: TRBV5-8; j_call: TRBJ2-5; cdr3_nt: TGTGCCAGCAGCTTGAGCCAGGGGGCTTGGGGGACCCAGTACTTC; cdr3_aa: CASSLSQGAWGTQYF
d_call: TRBD1; clone_size: many; v_call: TRBV7-9; j_call: TRBJ2-7; cdr3_nt: TGTGCCAGCAGCTTAGCGACAGGGTTCTCCTACGAGCAGTACTTC; cdr3_aa: CASSLATGFSYEQYF
d_call: .; clone_size: few; v_call: TRBV7-9; j_call: TRBJ2-7; cdr3_nt: TGTGCCAGCAGCTCGAGCGAAGAAGACTACGAGCAGTACTTC; cdr3_aa: CASSSSEEDYEQYF
d_call: .; clone_size: .; v_call: TRBV6-5; j_call: TRBJ2-5; cdr3_nt: TGTGCCAGCAGGTCCGGACGGAACTGGGAGACCCAGTACTTC; cdr3_aa: CASRSGRNWETQYF
d_call: .; clone_size: .; v_call: TRBV6-5; j_call: TRBJ1-2; cdr3_nt: TGTGCCAGCAGTTACTCCGTGTGGGGAAACTATGGCTACACCTTC; cdr3_aa: CASSYSVWGNYGYTF
d_call: .; clone_size: .; v_call: TRBV15; j_call: TRBJ1-2; cdr3_nt: TGTGCCACCAGCAGAGATCGACAGTCCCTTAGGGGCTACACCTTC; cdr3_aa: CATSRDRQSLRGYTF
d_call: .; clone_size: .; v_call: TRBV5-1; j_call: TRBJ2-6; cdr3_nt: TGCGCCAGCAGTGCGGACGGAATCTCTGGGGCCAACGTCCTGACTTTC; cdr3_aa: CASSADGISGANVLTF
d_call: .; clone_size: .; v_call: TRBV12-3/TRBV12-4; j_call: TRBJ2-2; cdr3_nt: TGTGCCAGCAGCCCAATCAACACCGGGGAGCTGTTTTTT; cdr3_aa: CASSPINTGELFF
d_call: TRBD2; clone_size: .; v_call: TRBV6-2/TRBV6-3; j_call: TRBJ2-1; cdr3_nt: TGTGCCAGCAGTTACTCCTATATAGCGGGGGGCATTAATGAGCAGTTCTTC; cdr3_aa: CASSYSYIAGGINEQFF
d_call: TRBD1; clone_size: .; v_call: TRBV4-1; j_call: TRBJ2-7; cdr3_nt: TGCGCCAGCAGCCAAGGGACAGGTAGTTGGCACGAGCAGTACTTC; cdr3_aa: CASSQGTGSWHEQYF
d_call: .; clone_size: .; v_call: TRBV10-3; j_call: TRBJ2-5; cdr3_nt: TGTGCCATCAGTGGAGGGGCTGAAGAGACCCAGTACTTC; cdr3_aa: CAISGGAEETQYF
d_call: TRBD1; clone_size: few; v_call: TRBV28; j_call: TRBJ1-2; cdr3_nt: TGTGCCAGCAGGATACAGGGGGCGGTCGATGGCTACACCTTC; cdr3_aa: CASRIQGAVDGYTF
d_call: .; clone_size: few; v_call: TRBV20-1; j_call: TRBJ2-7; cdr3_nt: TGCAGTGCTAGTGCGGTAGCTTACGAGCAGTACTTC; cdr3_aa: CSASAVAYEQYF
d_call: TRBD1; clone_size: .; v_call: TRBV7-2; j_call: TRBJ1-2; cdr3_nt: TGTGCCAGCAGCTTAGCGGGCAGGGGGGTTAGCGGCTACACCTTC; cdr3_aa: CASSLAGRGVSGYTF
d_call: TRBD2; clone_size: .; v_call: TRBV20-1; j_call: TRBJ2-4; cdr3_nt: TGCAGTGCTTCCGGGACTAGCCTGGACATTCAGTACTTC; cdr3_aa: CSASGTSLDIQYF
d_call: .; clone_size: .; v_call: TRBV9; j_call: TRBJ1-1; cdr3_nt: TGTGCCAGCAGCGTAATACAGGAAGGTGAAGCTTTCTTT; cdr3_aa: CASSVIQEGEAFF
d_call: .; clone_size: few; v_call: TRBV4-3; j_call: TRBJ2-1; cdr3_nt: TGCGCCAGCAGCCAGGACAGTTTTGATTTGTTCTACAATGAGCAGTTCTTC; cdr3_aa: CASSQDSFDLFYNEQFF
d_call: .; clone_size: few; v_call: TRBV24-1; j_call: TRBJ1-2; cdr3_nt: TGTGCCACCAGTGATCCAGGGTTTGGCTACACCTTC; cdr3_aa: CATSDPGFGYTF
d_call: TRBD2; clone_size: few; v_call: TRBV10-3; j_call: TRBJ2-3; cdr3_nt: TGTGCCATCAGTAAGGGACTACAATCAGATACGCAGTATTTT; cdr3_aa: CAISKGLQSDTQYF
d_call: .; clone_size: few; v_call: TRBV7-2; j_call: TRBJ1-4; cdr3_nt: TGTGCCAGCAGCTTAGGACCCAATCAGGGGATATCTGAAAAACTGTTTTTT; cdr3_aa: CASSLGPNQGISEKLFF
d_call: .; clone_size: few; v_call: TRBV29-1; j_call: TRBJ2-3; cdr3_nt: TGCAGCGTTGGCTTTGGAACGCCCGAGGATACGCAGTATTTT; cdr3_aa: CSVGFGTPEDTQYF